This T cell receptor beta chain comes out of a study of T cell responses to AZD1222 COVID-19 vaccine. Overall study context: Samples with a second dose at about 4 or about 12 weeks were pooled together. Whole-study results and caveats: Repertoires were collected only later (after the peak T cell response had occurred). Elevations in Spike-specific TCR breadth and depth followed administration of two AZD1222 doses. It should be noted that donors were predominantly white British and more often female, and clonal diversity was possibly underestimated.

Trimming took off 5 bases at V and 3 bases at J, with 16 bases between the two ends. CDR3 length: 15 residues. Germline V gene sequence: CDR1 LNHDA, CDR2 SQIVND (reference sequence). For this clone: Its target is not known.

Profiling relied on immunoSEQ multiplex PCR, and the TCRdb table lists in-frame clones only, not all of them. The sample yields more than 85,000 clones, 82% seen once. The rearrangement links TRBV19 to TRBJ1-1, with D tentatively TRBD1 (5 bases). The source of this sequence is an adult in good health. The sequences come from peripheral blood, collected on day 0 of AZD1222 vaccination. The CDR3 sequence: CASSPRGRDDTEAFF. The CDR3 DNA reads TGTGCCAGTAGTCCGAGGGGCAGGGACGACACTGAAGCTTTCTTT.